This T cell receptor (beta chain) is drawn from a study of blood T cell repertoires in COVID-19. Study context: From T cells, B-cell-depleted T cells, or PBMCs came the material, which was cDNA or gDNA.

V shed 2 bases and J 3 bases; nucleotides not matched to a gene: 10. Germline V gene lookup returns CDR1 SGHVS and CDR2 FQNEAQ. There are 17 residues in the CDR3. As handled by the study authors: Estimates of nucleated cell counts were drawn from the amplification of reference gene primers. The assay was immunoSEQ multiplex PCR, and TCRdb's table has in-frame clones only and misses some. Clone size and V and J calls were adopted from that table, with D and trimming inferred from the DNA. The sample gives about 190,000 clones, about 86% of which show up once; approximately 15% is in the top ten. The rearrangement joins TRBV7-8 to TRBJ1-3; 7 bases are shared with TRBD1. The clonotype comes from a man aged 30 to 39 with active or convalescent COVID-19. Source material: peripheral blood. CDR3 DNA: TGTGCCAGCAGCTTACGGGACAGAGGACTGTATGGAAACACCATATATTTT. Protein product: CASSLRDRGLYGNTIYF.